This T cell receptor beta chain was identified in a study of blood T cell repertoires in COVID-19. From germline, CDR1 is DFQATT and CDR2 SNEGSKA (reference sequence). Trimming took 3 bases from V and 12 from J, leaving 15 bases between them. CDR3 length: 11 amino acids. Produced via immunoSEQ multiplex PCR; TCRdb's table is partial and in-frame only. Of some 320,000 clones listed, 85% are singletons. Source material: PBMCs or T cells enriched from blood (not recorded which). This clonotype was sampled from a woman in her twenties or thirties who had been exposed to COVID-19. The V gene is TRBV20-1, the J gene TRBJ2-7, with TRBD2 as a possible D gene (5 bases). The CDR3 nucleotides read TGCAGTGCTAGCCCTCAGACTAATCCGTACTTC. Protein: CSASPQTNPYF.